The next 24 T cell receptor beta chains were all read from a single sample in a study of shared clonotypes between healthy human individuals. Only in-frame clones appear in the TCRdb table, and some are missing; sequencing was by immunoSEQ multiplex PCR. The table shows millions of clones, with 90% to 95% occurring only once. Sequenced input: naive CD4+ T cells from PBMCs. Noted subset: CD45RA+ positively selected. The receptors stem from a man between 18 and 29 years old in good health. Some clones in this sample may be carry-over from other donors' samples.

V and J are TRBV18 and TRBJ2-7; 9 bases map to TRBD1. Looked up from germline, CDR1 is KGHSH and CDR2 is LQKENI. This CDR3 has 13 residues. Trimming took 5 bases from V and 4 from J; bases not matched to a gene: 3. This CDR3 is CASSSGTGYEQYF. In DNA, the CDR3 is TGTGCCAGCTCATCCGGGACAGGGTACGAGCAGTACTTC.

The genes are TRBV13 and TRBJ1-5; tentative D call: TRBD1 (6 bases). CDR3 size: 14 residues. The germline V gene has CDR1 PRHDT and CDR2 FYEKMQ (reference sequence). Trimming removed 6 bases at V and 6 bases at J, with 15 bases between. The CDR3 loop reads CASSLRGLGQPQHF. For the CDR3, the DNA is TGTGCCAGCAGTCTCCGGGGGCTAGGTCAGCCCCAGCATTTT.

The chain links TRBV7-2 to TRBJ1-1; a possible D gene is TRBD1 (5 bases). CDR1 and CDR2 (germline): SGHTA, FQGNSA. This CDR3 spans 14 amino acids. The V gene lost 4 bases and the J gene lost 1 base, with 10 bases spanning the gap. CDR3 region: CASSYNRQNTEAFF. The CDR3 coding sequence is TGTGCCAGCAGCTATAACAGGCAGAACACTGAAGCTTTCTTT.

V and J are TRBV28 and TRBJ2-3, with 9 bases aligning to TRBD1. The germline V gene encodes CDR1 MDHEN and CDR2 SYDVKM. V trimming: 3 bases; J trimming: 2 bases; junction bases outside the gene matches: 6. The CDR3 length is 16 residues. CDR3 sequence: CASSLGNRGLTDTQYF. The CDR3 DNA is TGTGCCAGCAGTTTGGGAAACAGGGGGCTCACAGATACGCAGTATTTT.

The V call is TRBV18, the J call TRBJ2-3; no firm D call. Germline assignment: CDR1 KGHSH and CDR2 LQKENI. The V and J ends lost 0 bases and 5 bases respectively, with 6 bases between them. The CDR3 consists of 13 residues. CDR3 loop: CASSPPNQDTQYF. CDR3 DNA sequence: TGTGCCAGCTCACCACCAAACCAAGATACGCAGTATTTT. Full variable domain (outside the CDR3, taken from reference TRBV18 and TRBJ2-3): NAGVMQNPRHLVRRRGQEARLRCSPMKGHSHVYWYRQLPEEGLKFMVYLQKENIIDESGMPKERFSAEFPKEGPSILRIQQVVRGDSAAYFCASSPPNQDTQYFGPGTRLTVL.

The rearrangement uses TRBV15 and TRBJ2-7; TRBD1 might be the D (5 bases). Germline V lookup: CDR1 LNHNV, CDR2 YYDKDF (reference sequence). CDR3 length: 16 amino acids. Trimming took 4 bases from V and 3 from J, leaving 19 bases between them. The chain's CDR3 is CATSTYQGRTDYEQYF. The CDR3 nucleotides are TGTGCCACCAGCACCTACCAGGGCCGAACCGACTACGAGCAGTACTTC.

The gene calls are TRBV5-6 and TRBJ1-1; D is uncertain. From germline, CDR1 is SGHDT and CDR2 YYEEEE. This CDR3 has 13 amino acids. The V and J ends lost 0 bases and 4 bases respectively, with 7 bases between them. CDR3 residues: CASSLDPGTEAFF. CDR3 DNA sequence: TGTGCCAGCAGCTTGGACCCAGGCACTGAAGCTTTCTTT.

The rearrangement uses TRBV11-3 and TRBJ2-3; TRBD2 matches at 15 bases. J gave up 4 bases and V 5 bases, and 7 bases lay outside the gene matches. This CDR3 region has 17 residues. In germline, CDR1 is SGHNT, CDR2 YENEEA. The CDR3 loop is CASSTGLAGGPSDTQYF. CDR3 bases: TGTGCCAGCAGCACCGGACTAGCGGGAGGGCCCTCAGATACGCAGTATTTT. The whole variable domain, filled in from reference TRBV11-3 and TRBJ2-3, reads EAGVVQSPRYKIIEKKQPVAFWCNPISGHNTLYWYLQNLGQGPELLIRYENEEAVDDSQLPKDRFSAERLKGVDSTLKIQPAELGDSAVYLCASSTGLAGGPSDTQYFGPGTRLTVL.

Points on this clone: The same CDR3 arises from other DNA sequences in this sample as well. The chain employs TRBV5-1 and TRBJ2-1; D is uncertain. Per the germline V gene, CDR1 is SGHRS and CDR2 is YFSETQ. The germline V and J ends were trimmed by 0 bases and 1 base, with 8 bases remaining between them. This CDR3 has 15 residues. The chain's CDR3 is CASSLVATSYNEQFF. CDR3 coding DNA: TGCGCCAGCAGCTTGGTCGCGACTTCCTACAATGAGCAGTTCTTC.

On this clone: The same CDR3 also results from other DNA sequences found in this sample. The chain couples TRBV5-1 to TRBJ2-3; 10 bases line up with TRBD2. Germline V gene sequence: CDR1 SGHRS, CDR2 YFSETQ. The CDR3 is 14 amino acids. After removal of 4 bases from V and 4 bases from J, the junction contained 3 bases not matched to a gene. The CDR3 sequence is CASSPGTSADTQYF. CDR3 sequence (DNA): TGCGCCAGCAGCCCCGGGACTAGCGCAGATACGCAGTATTTT.

Only one count was recorded for this clone. V gene TRBV20-1 combines with J gene TRBJ2-3; D uncertain. V lost 5 bases and J lost 7, with 10 bases in between. The V gene's germline CDR1 is DFQATT and CDR2 SNEGSKA (reference sequence). The CDR3 consists of 11 residues. The CDR3 spells CSADVQYTQYF. The CDR3 nucleotides are TGCAGTGCTGACGTACAATATACGCAGTATTTT.

The chain links TRBV7-2 to TRBJ2-1, with no clear D. Trimming pared 4 bases from V and 9 bases from J, leaving 13 bases between. The CDR3 runs to 13 residues. CDR1 is SGHTA, CDR2 FQGNSA, per germline. In DNA form, the CDR3 reads TGTGCCAGCAGCTCACCGGGCAAGGCTGAGCAGTTCTTC. The encoded protein is CASSSPGKAEQFF.

V is TRBV5-1 and J is TRBJ1-2; no firm D call. CDR1 is SGHRS, CDR2 YFSETQ, per germline. Trimming stripped 3 bases from V and 8 bases from J, with 17 bases between. The CDR3 totals 14 residues. In DNA, the CDR3 is TGCGCCAGCAGCTCCGGGCCCTCCCTTGGGGGCTACACCTTC. Amino acids: CASSSGPSLGGYTF.

The rearrangement links TRBV30 to TRBJ2-3; TRBD1 matches 8 bases. The germline V gene encodes CDR1 GTSNPN and CDR2 SVGIG (reference sequence). The CDR3 contains 14 residues. J was trimmed by 2 bases and V by 5 bases; bases with no gene match: 6. This CDR3 reads CAWARTGSTDTQYF. The CDR3 DNA reads TGTGCCTGGGCGAGGACAGGGTCCACAGATACGCAGTATTTT.

CDR3 coding DNA: TGCGCCAGCGGCCCTGGTGGGGACACAGATACGCAGTATTTT. This gives the protein CASGPGGDTDTQYF. V usage is TRBV5-1 and J usage is TRBJ2-3; D gene unclear. CDR3 length equals 14 residues. Trimming shortened V by 7 bases and J by 2 bases, and 14 bases separated the two germline ends. Per the germline V gene, CDR1 is SGHRS and CDR2 is YFSETQ.

J is TRBJ1-3 and V is TRBV7-2, with TRBD1 matching 8 bases. V lost 5 bases and J lost 4; bases outside the gene matches: 10. Germline CDR1 SGHTA, CDR2 FQGNSA. The CDR3 covers 16 residues. The CDR3 DNA reads as TGTGCCAGCAGCCGGCGTAGGACAGGGAACGGAAACACCATATATTTT. As protein: CASSRRRTGNGNTIYF.

CDR3 DNA: TGTGCCAGCAGTGCCCGACAGGGCGATAGCAATCAGCCCCAGCATTTT. It encodes CASSARQGDSNQPQHF. The gene calls are TRBV6-1 and TRBJ1-5; TRBD1 matches at 7 bases. V was pared by 4 bases and J by 0 bases, with 6 bases of the junction left unmatched. Germline V gene data show CDR1 as MNHNS and CDR2 as SASEGT. The CDR3 has 16 amino acids.

V gene TRBV5-5 combines with J gene TRBJ2-7; 8 nucleotides line up with TRBD2. Germline-derived CDR1 and CDR2 are SGHKS and YYEKEE (reference sequence). The CDR3 is 15 residues long. The junction had 8 bases not matched to a gene; V was cut back by 4 bases and J by 2 bases. The CDR3 nucleotides read TGTGCCAGCAGCACCCCCGAGCGGGGGACCTACGAGCAGTACTTC. Its protein product is CASSTPERGTYEQYF.

V gene TRBV5-1 combines with J gene TRBJ2-7; unclear D gene. The germline V gene encodes CDR1 SGHRS and CDR2 YFSETQ. V was cut by 2 bases and J by 2 bases, with 20 bases left in between. This CDR3 is 17 amino acids long. The CDR3 DNA reads as TGCGCCAGCAGCTTACTACCCCAGCGAAATACCCCCTACGAGCAGTACTTC. It translates to CASSLLPQRNTPYEQYF.

V and J are TRBV7-9 and TRBJ1-2, with a tentative D call TRBD1 (6 bases). The CDR3 has 14 residues. V gave up 5 bases and J gave up 6 bases, with 16 bases separating them. From germline, CDR1 is SEHNR and CDR2 FQNEAQ (reference sequence). In DNA form, the CDR3 reads TGTGCCAGCAGCCCCAAGGGGGGGGAGGATGGCTACACCTTC. As protein: CASSPKGGEDGYTF.

The CDR3: CASTRDGDTEAFF. In nucleotides, the CDR3 is TGTGCCAGCACCCGCGACGGGGACACTGAAGCTTTCTTT. V is TRBV6-1 and J is TRBJ1-1; D remains unclear. The CDR3 has 13 residues. Deletions cut 7 bases from V and 3 bases from J, with 12 bases between. Germline CDR1 reads MNHNS; CDR2 reads SASEGT.

With respect to this clone: The sample has other DNA sequences that encode this CDR3 too. This chain links TRBV5-1 with TRBJ1-4; 11 bases agree with TRBD1. The CDR3 extends over 14 amino acids. V was clipped by 4 bases and J by 7 bases; unmatched bases: 3. CDR1 is SGHRS, CDR2 YFSETQ, per germline. CDR3 DNA: TGCGCCAGCAGCCCAGGGACAGGGGGTGAAAAACTGTTTTTT. Its protein product is CASSPGTGGEKLFF.

V and J are TRBV7-3 and TRBJ2-5; no clear D. The CDR3 spans 15 residues. Germline values: CDR1 SGHTA, CDR2 FQGTGA. V shed 1 base and J shed 5 bases, with 14 bases lying between them. Written as DNA, the CDR3 is TGTGCCAGCAGCTTAAGAGCTGGGGATGCGGAGACCCAGTACTTC. This encodes CASSLRAGDAETQYF.

This clone was found once. Other DNA sequences in the sample encode the same CDR3. This chain joins TRBV5-1 and TRBJ2-1; D call uncertain. Looked up from germline, CDR1 is SGHRS and CDR2 is YFSETQ. The CDR3 is 15 amino acids. Trimming shortened V by 0 bases and J by 2 bases, and 9 bases separated the two germline ends. The CDR3 DNA follows: TGCGCCAGCAGCTTGGGGCCGACACCCTACAATGAGCAGTTCTTC. Amino acids: CASSLGPTPYNEQFF.